A selection of T cell receptor beta chains follows, all from one sample in a study of cytomegalovirus exposure and HLA in healthy donors. TCRdb's table, derived via immunoSEQ multiplex PCR, lists solely in-frame clones and lacks some. The sample includes more than 140,000 clones, approximately 80% of them seen just once. The sequenced sample was PBMCs. These receptors were collected from a man aged 25-45 years in good health and CMV-seropositive. CDR3s include the opening cysteine and the closing phenylalanine or tryptophan. A D gene is named only where the DNA matches it firmly. Clone size is given for some rows only: seen once, a few or many times, or a class if the clone is expanded.

>-|TRBD1|TRBV7-2|TRBJ2-7
TGTGCCAGCAGCCTAGGGGGGACAGGCGCCTACGAGCAGTACTTC
CASSLGGTGAYEQYF
>few|-|TRBV6-5|TRBJ2-1
TGTGCCAGCAGTCCCTCCCAACTCCTTCGGGGGCAGTTCTTC
CASSPSQLLRGQFF
>few|TRBD1|TRBV5-1|TRBJ1-1
TGCGCCAGCAGCTTGGCCGGGGGACAGGGCGTTGAAGCTTTCTTT
CASSLAGGQGVEAFF
>-|TRBD1|TRBV2|TRBJ1-2
TGTGCCAGCAGGGAAGTCAAGGGGGCTAGTGGCTACACCTTC
CASREVKGASGYTF
>-|-|TRBV7-2|TRBJ1-2
TGTGCCAGCAGCCTCGACACCAAAAGAACTTACCTGGACACCTTC
CASSLDTKRTYLDTF
>-|TRBD1|TRBV7-2|TRBJ1-2
TGTGCCAGCACCCGGACAGGGTCGAACTATGGCTACACCTTC
CASTRTGSNYGYTF
>-|TRBD1|TRBV28|TRBJ1-2
TGTGCCAGCCTCCGGACAGGGTGGAACTATGGCTACACCTTC
CASLRTGWNYGYTF
>-|-|TRBV7-9|TRBJ1-5
TGTGCCAGCAGCTTCGGGGGTTCCGATCAGCCCCAGCATTTT
CASSFGGSDQPQHF
>-|-|TRBV28|TRBJ2-2
TGTGCCAGCAGCCCGGGACACTCGAACACCGGGGAGCTGTTTTTT
CASSPGHSNTGELFF
>-|TRBD2|TRBV4-1|TRBJ2-1
TGCGCCAGCAGCCATCCAAGCGGGACTAGCGGGGGTAATGAGCAGTTCTTC
CASSHPSGTSGGNEQFF
>few|-|TRBV15|TRBJ1-4
TGTGCCACCAGCAGAGATGCGAGGGCTAATGAAAAACTGTTTTTT
CATSRDARANEKLFF
>-|TRBD2|TRBV19|TRBJ2-7
TGTGCCAGTAGTTATAGGTCCGGGACTAGCGGGAGATCATACGAGCAGTACTTC
CASSYRSGTSGRSYEQYF
>-|-|TRBV7-8|TRBJ2-7
TGTGCCAGCAGCTTAGCGCTGAGGCAGAGAACGTCCTACGAGCAGTACTTC
CASSLALRQRTSYEQYF
>-|TRBD1|TRBV27|TRBJ1-5
TGTGCCAGCAAAGGAACAGGGGGTACTATTCAGCCCCAGCATTTT
CASKGTGGTIQPQHF
>-|TRBD1|TRBV27|TRBJ1-2
TGTGCCAGCAGTTCAGGGGGATCGGACTATGGCTACACCTTC
CASSSGGSDYGYTF
>-|TRBD2|TRBV4-3|TRBJ2-3
TGCGCCAGCAGCCAAGATGCGGGGGGGCCCTCAGATACGCAGTATTTT
CASSQDAGGPSDTQYF
>-|TRBD2|TRBV7-2|TRBJ2-1
TGTGCCAGCAGCTTGGTGGGAGGGAAATACAATGAGCAGTTCTTC
CASSLVGGKYNEQFF
>-|TRBD2|TRBV4-3|TRBJ2-2
TGCGCCAGCAGCTCCCACGGGGGGGGTAACACCGGGGAGCTGTTTTTT
CASSSHGGGNTGELFF
>-|-|TRBV5-6|TRBJ2-1
TGTGCCAGCAGCCCGACTAGAGGCCACAATGAGCAGTTCTTC
CASSPTRGHNEQFF
>once|-|TRBV6-6|TRBJ1-5
TGTGCCAGCAGTTACAGTTCGGGTCAGCCCCAGCATTTT
CASSYSSGQPQHF
>-|TRBD2|TRBV19|TRBJ2-4
TGTGCCAGTAGTATAGCCGGCGGGAGGCCCAAAAACAGTCAGTACTTC
CASSIAGGRPKNSQYF
>-|-|TRBV9|TRBJ2-4
TGTGCCAGCAGCGCAGGAGGGGTTGGGAACATTCAGTACTTC
CASSAGGVGNIQYF
>-|-|TRBV18|TRBJ2-7
TGTGCCAGCTCACCACGTCGGGGAACCTACGAGCAGTACTTC
CASSPRRGTYEQYF
>few|TRBD2|TRBV4-3|TRBJ2-3
TGCGCCAGCAGCCAAGATTTGGCGGGGGGCACAGATACGCAGTATTTT
CASSQDLAGGTDTQYF
>-|-|TRBV28|TRBJ1-1
TGTGCCAGCAGTTTGGTAGGAGGATCGGGGGTGGCCAACACTGAAGCTTTCTTT
CASSLVGGSGVANTEAFF
>-|TRBD2|TRBV30|TRBJ2-7
TGTGCCTGGAGTGACGGGGGGTTTGATGGCTACGAGCAGTACTTC
CAWSDGGFDGYEQYF
>once|TRBD1|TRBV7-9|TRBJ2-7
TGTGCCAGCAGCTTGGGACAGGGGGCGGTAGTGCAGTACTTC
CASSLGQGAVVQYF
>-|TRBD2|TRBV7-9|TRBJ2-4
TGTGCCAGCAGCTTAGTAGCGGGGGTAAAAAACATTCAGTACTTC
CASSLVAGVKNIQYF
>few|TRBD2|TRBV11-2|TRBJ2-2
TGTGCCAGCGAGGTAGCGGGGGGGCCCACCGGGGAGCTGTTTTTT
CASEVAGGPTGELFF
>-|TRBD1|TRBV28|TRBJ1-6
TGTGCCAGCAGCCGGACAGGGGCTTATAATTCACCCCTCCACTTT
CASSRTGAYNSPLHF
>-|-|TRBV6-1|TRBJ2-2
TGTGCCAGCAGTGAGCTAGGGGACACCGGGGAGCTGTTTTTT
CASSELGDTGELFF
>-|-|TRBV6-1|TRBJ1-1
TGTGCCAGCAGCGCAGACAGCTACCATGAAGCTTTCTTT
CASSADSYHEAFF